This TCR beta chain originates from a study of neurological immune-mediated disorders. Study-wide context: The study included some 34 multiple sclerosis patients, around 30 relapsing-remitting and 3 secondary progressive. Whole-study results and caveats: Among 34 multiple sclerosis patients, 18 had repertoires that phylogenetic grouping placed in one related-CDR3 cluster, a possible signature. The multiple sclerosis repertoire cluster lacked an association with any feature, whether clinical or MRI.

5'RACE employing 10-nucleotide random UMIs yielded the cDNA. TCRdb re-analysed the 5' RACE reads in MiXCR, keeping a single row per CDR3 protein. The table records approximately 80,000 distinct CDR3 sequences, around 4.5% of them present only once. Time point: longitudinal time-point 3. V was cut by 3 bases and J by 0 bases, with 21 bases left in between. The CDR3 sequence is 19 residues long. Germline CDR1 is SGHVS and CDR2 is FQNEAQ. This clonotype was seen many times. Its antigen is unknown. This clonotype was obtained from a woman aged 55-69 years with multiple sclerosis. The gene calls are TRBV7-8 and TRBJ2-4; TRBD2 is a possible D gene (6 bases). Sequenced input: PBMCs. The CDR3 loop reads CASSFPAGSQTRAKNIQYF. CDR3 sequence (DNA): TGTGCCAGCAGCTTCCCAGCGGGTTCCCAAACCCGAGCCAAAAACATTCAGTACTTC.